This T cell receptor beta chain was found in a study of T-cell reconstitution after alpha-beta-depleted transplantation in children. Researchers prepared the TCRbeta library using unique molecular identifiers, the study reports. TCRdb itself ran the PCR reads through MiXCR, one entry per CDR3 protein. The table lists fewer than 550,000 distinct CDR3 sequences, about 10% of them singletons, with 12% to 15% in the top ten. Turning to this clonotype: Its antigen is as yet unknown.

CDR1 and CDR2 from the germline V gene are KGHSH and LQKENI. The germline V and J ends were trimmed by 3 bases and 5 bases, with 5 bases remaining between them. The length of the CDR3 is 12 residues. Whole-study results and caveats: Expanded graft clones, several hundred of them, were reportedly the source of alpha-beta T cells about two months after transplant.

This TCR derives from a female patient between 2 and 15 years old who had a stem cell transplant for aplastic anemia, so the T cells may come from the graft donor. Material: PBMCs, mostly from graft donor cells, obtained 180 days after TCRalphabeta/CD19-depleted stem cell transplant. The chain has TRBV18 and TRBJ1-5, with D hard to call. This chain's CDR3 is CASSPNDQPQHF. As DNA, the CDR3 is TGTGCCAGCTCACCTAATGATCAGCCCCAGCATTTT. The full variable domain, in which reference TRBV18 and TRBJ1-5 provide the parts outside the CDR3, is NAGVMQNPRHLVRRRGQEARLRCSPMKGHSHVYWYRQLPEEGLKFMVYLQKENIIDESGMPKERFSAEFPKEGPSILRIQQVVRGDSAAYFCASSPNDQPQHFGDGTRLSIL.